These 5 T cell receptor beta chains share one sample of origin, sequenced in a study of T cell responses to AZD1222 COVID-19 vaccine (dated by TCRdb to about 2021). The sample's time point label, decoded: baseline before first vaccination. Read against the paper, the sample's treatment or condition label means: meningococcal conjugate vaccine given as trial control. Libraries were constructed by the immunoSEQ multiplex PCR assay. TCRdb holds this immuneACCESS table with in-frame rearrangements only. Some clones are missing; in checked studies, unresolved V genes explain under half, and the rest has no known cause. This sample lists tens of thousands of clones; approximately 90% were detected once. Roughly 4.5% of the sample goes to the ten largest clones. Here the sequenced sample was peripheral blood, taken on day 0 of MenACWY control vaccination. These receptors were taken from an adult in good health.

A few counts support this clone. At one of its ends the junction is not consistent with the germline gene, which may arise from a read error. DNA for the CDR3: TGTGCTAGCAGTCCCCAGCAGCGGACCGGGGAGCTGTTTTTT. This encodes CASSPQQRTGELFF. This chain uses TRBV7-7 with TRBJ2-2; D perhaps matches TRBD2 (5 bases). CDR3 length: 14 residues. In germline, CDR1 is SSHAT, CDR2 FNYEAQ (reference sequence).

The chain joins TRBV9 to TRBJ1-2; no clear D. The V end was cut by 0 bases, the J end by 8 bases, with 11 bases between. CDR1 is SGDLS, CDR2 YYNGEE, per germline. The CDR3 contains 13 residues. The CDR3 here is CASSVDSGGGYTF. CDR3 DNA sequence: TGTGCCAGCAGCGTAGACTCCGGTGGGGGCTACACCTTC.

This rearrangement joins TRBV19 to TRBJ2-1; TRBD2 matches 12 bases. The CDR3 runs to 16 residues. V dropped 0 bases and J dropped 7; count of bases not matched to a gene: 4. From germline, CDR1 is LNHDA and CDR2 SQIVND (reference sequence). DNA of the CDR3: TGTGCCAGTAGTATAGATCGGACTAGCGGGATAAATGAGCAGTTCTTC. The encoded protein is CASSIDRTSGINEQFF. The full variable domain, completed using reference TRBV19 and TRBJ2-1, is DGGITQSPKYLFRKEGQNVTLSCEQNLNHDAMYWYRQDPGQGLRLIYYSQIVNDFQKGDIAEGYSVSREKKESFPLTVTSAQKNPTAFYLCASSIDRTSGINEQFFGPGTRLTVL.

J is TRBJ2-2 and V is TRBV28; a weak D match, TRBD1 (7 bases). V shed 7 bases and J shed 6 bases, with 15 bases lying between them. This CDR3 spans 14 amino acids. Germline assignment: CDR1 MDHEN and CDR2 SYDVKM. CDR3 region: CASITTGEAGELFF. The CDR3 coding sequence is TGTGCCAGCATTACCACAGGGGAGGCCGGGGAGCTGTTTTTT.

The rearrangement joins TRBV15 to TRBJ1-1; D remains unclear. Germline CDR1 and CDR2: LNHNV and YYDKDF (reference sequence). The CDR3 runs 14 residues. The V end was cut by 5 bases, the J end by 6 bases, with 16 bases between. CDR3 in amino acids: CATSDRAERSEAFF. The CDR3 coding sequence is TGTGCCACCAGCGACCGGGCCGAGCGATCTGAAGCTTTCTTT.